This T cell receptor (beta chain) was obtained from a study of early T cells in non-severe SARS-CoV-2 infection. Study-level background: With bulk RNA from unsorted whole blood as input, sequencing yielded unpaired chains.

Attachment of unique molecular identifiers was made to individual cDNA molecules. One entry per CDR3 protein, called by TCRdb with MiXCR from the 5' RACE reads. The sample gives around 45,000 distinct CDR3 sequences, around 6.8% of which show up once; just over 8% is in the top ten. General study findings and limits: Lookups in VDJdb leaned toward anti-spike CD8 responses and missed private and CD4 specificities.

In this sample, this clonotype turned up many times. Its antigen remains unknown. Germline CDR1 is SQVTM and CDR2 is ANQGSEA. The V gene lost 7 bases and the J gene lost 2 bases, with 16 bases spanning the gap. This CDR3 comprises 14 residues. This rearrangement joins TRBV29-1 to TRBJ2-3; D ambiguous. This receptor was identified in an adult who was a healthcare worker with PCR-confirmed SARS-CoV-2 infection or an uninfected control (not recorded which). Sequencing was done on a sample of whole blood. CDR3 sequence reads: CSGGATLDTDTQYF. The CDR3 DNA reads TGCAGCGGAGGCGCGACTCTAGACACAGATACGCAGTATTTT.